These 10 T cell receptor beta chains share one sample of origin, sequenced in a study of CD8 T cells in ankylosing spondylitis. Using its own MiXCR run on the 5' RACE reads, TCRdb lists one record per CDR3 protein. The sample yields about 250,000 distinct CDR3 sequences, 30% to 40% seen once. The source material was blood, either unsorted or a sorted T cell fraction (not recorded which). The receptors were gathered from a male donor with ankylosing spondylitis or in good health (not recorded which).

This chain connects TRBV9 to TRBJ2-7; weak D call: TRBD2 (5 bases). CDR3 length: 15 residues. The ends were cut back, 0 bases at V and 2 bases at J, with 12 bases in the middle. Germline V gives CDR1 SGDLS, CDR2 YYNGEE. The CDR3 DNA sequence: TGTGCCAGCAGCGTAGGTAGCGATCGAACCTACGAGCAGTACTTC. Protein product: CASSVGSDRTYEQYF.

The chain combines TRBV12-3 or TRBV12-4 with TRBJ1-2; D might be TRBD1 (5 bases). CDR3 length: 13 residues. V was trimmed by 6 bases and J by 6 bases, leaving 14 bases between them. CDR3: CASSPTTADGYTF. CDR3 nucleotide sequence: TGTGCCAGCAGCCCGACGACAGCGGATGGCTACACCTTC.

This clonotype was counted a few times. The chain joins TRBV29-1 to TRBJ1-2; 7 nucleotides align to TRBD1. The trim removed 6 bases at V and 10 bases at J, leaving 8 bases unmatched. The CDR3 contains 11 residues. Germline CDR1 SQVTM, CDR2 ANQGSEA. The CDR3, as DNA: TGCAGCGTACAGGGGCCGGGAGACTACACCTTC. Translated, it gives CSVQGPGDYTF.

This chain uses TRBV20-1 with TRBJ1-6, with a possible D match to TRBD1 (6 bases). CDR1 and CDR2 (germline): DFQATT, SNEGSKA (reference sequence). V lost 4 bases to trimming and J lost 4 bases, with 17 bases between them. The CDR3 length is 16 residues. CDR3 loop: CSATEGDRGYNSPLHF. CDR3 nucleotides: TGCAGTGCTACAGAGGGGGATCGGGGTTATAATTCACCCCTCCACTTT.

This clonotype has a handful of counts. This chain joins TRBV27 and TRBJ2-1; 11 nucleotides line up with TRBD2. V was clipped by 5 bases and J by 3 bases; unmatched bases: 6. The length of the CDR3 is 16 residues. Germline V gives CDR1 MNHEY, CDR2 SMNVEV (reference sequence). The CDR3: CASSPLAGAHYNEQFF. CDR3 coding DNA: TGTGCCAGCAGTCCACTAGCGGGGGCCCACTACAATGAGCAGTTCTTC.

V is TRBV7-2 and J is TRBJ2-3, with a weak D call TRBD2 (5 bases). Germline V CDR1 and CDR2: SGHTA, FQGNSA. This CDR3 comprises 17 residues. Trimming took off 1 base at V and 2 bases at J, with 16 bases between the two ends. CDR3 loop: CASSLVGLMSYTDTQYF. CDR3 sequence (DNA): TGTGCCAGCAGCTTAGTTGGACTGATGTCATACACAGATACGCAGTATTTT.

This chain connects TRBV4-2 to TRBJ1-1, with 7 bases identical to TRBD1. The ends lost 4 bases at V and 0 bases at J; junction bases unmatched: 5. The CDR3 runs 15 residues. CDR1 and CDR2 from the germline V gene are LGHNA and YNFKEQ. This CDR3 reads CASSPGTEMNTEAFF. CDR3 nucleotides: TGTGCCAGCAGCCCAGGGACAGAGATGAACACTGAAGCTTTCTTT.

In its sample, this clonotype was seen a few times. The CDR3 sequence is CASSGDRGTEQFF. The CDR3, as DNA: TGCGCCAGCAGCGGGGACAGGGGAACTGAGCAGTTCTTC. The V and J genes are TRBV5-1 and TRBJ2-1; 10 positions agree with TRBD1. This CDR3 spans 13 amino acids. The V gene's germline CDR1 is SGHRS and CDR2 YFSETQ. The junction had 4 bases not matched to a gene; V was cut back by 4 bases and J by 9 bases.

The chain is built from TRBV7-2 and TRBJ2-1, with TRBD2 matching over 9 bases. CDR1 SGHTA and CDR2 FQGNSA come from the germline V gene. The CDR3 is 15 amino acids. V was pared by 5 bases and J by 8 bases, with 10 bases of the junction left unmatched. CDR3 amino acids: CASSGTSGYGDEQFF. Here the CDR3 DNA reads TGTGCCAGCAGCGGTACTAGCGGGTATGGCGATGAGCAGTTCTTC. The entire variable domain, with the rest obtained from reference TRBV7-2 and TRBJ2-1, is as follows: GAGVSQSPSNKVTEKGKDVELRCDPISGHTALYWYRQSLGQGLEFLIYFQGNSAPDKSGLPSDRFSAERTGGSVSTLTIQRTQQEDSAVYLCASSGTSGYGDEQFFGPGTRLTVL.

The chain couples TRBV10-3 to TRBJ1-2, with D perhaps matching TRBD1 (6 bases). The germline V and J ends were trimmed by 4 bases and 1 base, with 10 bases remaining between them. The CDR3 contains 14 residues. The germline V gene encodes CDR1 ENHRY and CDR2 SYGVKD. In DNA form, the CDR3 reads TGTGCCATCAGTGTGGACAGCTTTAACTATGGCTACACCTTC. The encoded protein is CAISVDSFNYGYTF.